The source of this T cell receptor (beta chain) is a study of cytomegalovirus exposure and HLA in healthy donors (dated by TCRdb to about 2017). Describing the broader study: In an earlier analysis of under 750 of the donors, 250 to 300 Gb of sequence data and 90 million to 120 million unique TCR beta sequences from 150 million to 200 million T cells were reported. An early release covering around 630 HLA-typed donors comprised about 320 gigabases of sequencing data and 65 million to 100 million unique TCR sequences. Among the approximately 420 genotyped donors, about 83% belonged to the genetic ancestry cluster associated with self-reported Caucasian donors. The study aimed to test whether cataloging public T cell receptors could reveal signatures of past pathogen exposure. Using immunosequencing, the study profiled T cell repertoires from around 670 subjects and related those repertoires to cytomegalovirus serostatus. A separate validation cohort of about 110 different subjects was used in addition to the approximately 700-subject first cohort. The study combined high-throughput TCR immunosequencing, statistical association of individual TCRs with disease status, and machine learning to predict cytomegalovirus infection status. A later analysis re-analyzed previously published TCR beta repertoires from 650 to 800 donors and added high-resolution HLA genotyping to study TCR occurrence patterns. The later analysis used no new phenotypic data to find candidate immune exposures, relying instead on TCR beta sequences and their occurrence across donors. An earlier analysis of fewer than 750 of the donors used high-throughput TCR beta sequencing to judge whether each TCR beta V gene segment behaved as functional or pseudogenic. Donor age, sex, ethnicity and CMV serostatus were compiled alongside the repertoire data. A later genetic analysis used genome-wide SNP genotypes for 398 of the 666 donors, treating that subset as a discovery cohort. Every discovery cohort repertoire had been produced on one sequencing platform. HLA typing included class I and class II loci at four-digit resolution. Typing coverage varied by locus: about 629-640 donors for A, B, C, DRB1 and DQB1; more than 500 for DQA1; some 610 for DPA1; around 450 for DPB1. Four or five DR-DQ haplotypes were handled as single units for association and clustering because linkage in the cohort was strong. Across about 370 genotyped donors of the cohort, an average of about 240,000 unique TCR beta nucleotide sequences per donor were sequenced, and around 20% of those sequences were non-productive. Summary of the overall study and its limitations: A further reported finding was that TCR beta sequences accurately predicted the HLA-A and HLA-B alleles for most subjects in the first cohort. While some public TCRs were present in many individuals, most TCR sequences turned up only very rarely across donors. When HLA alleles, especially DR and DQ, strongly co-occurred, TCR associations were difficult to assign to individual alleles. Several of the top co-occurrence clusters appeared to be linked to parvovirus B19, influenza, CMV and Epstein-Barr virus, according to a later analysis. A group of highly shared sequence variants was considered likely to be a technical artifact of the sequencing pipeline. According to the authors, the approach could potentially be generalized to other disease states and immunological phenotypes. The classifier was reported to diagnose cytomegalovirus status with high specificity and sensitivity in both the original cohort and the validation cohort. A later analysis found that most CMV-associated TCR beta chains appeared HLA-restricted, with HLA associations seemingly driven largely by CMV exposure. Broadly in line with IMGT annotations, most TCR beta V segments showed up in productive rearrangements about 87% or about 30% of the time in an earlier analysis of several hundred of the donors. In a later analysis, 15,000 to 20,000 TCR beta sequences were associated with specific HLA alleles at a false discovery rate of 0.05. V-gene and J-gene trimming of TCR beta chains was associated with a missense DCLRE1C variant in a later genetic analysis, and the association was replicated in an independent cohort. Immune exposure information for the cohort was limited to CMV serostatus. Correlated functional status among segregating V segments might reflect linkage disequilibrium, but an unknown experimental factor could not be ruled out. Only TCR beta chains were sequenced in this cohort, and the absence of alpha or paired-chain data limited detectable features. The study listed over 150 TCR beta chains as associated with cytomegalovirus. Because HLA typing was missing for some donors at each locus, association tests included only the typed subset. According to a later analysis, TCR association rates differed among HLA loci, with DRB1 alleles showing the most associated TCRs and HLA-C alleles showing the fewest. A few of the identified cytomegalovirus-associated TCR beta chains were confirmed in vitro to be specific for cytomegalovirus antigens. A later analysis found that HLA-associated TCR beta chains were more clonally expanded and had lower generation probabilities than equally common non-associated chains. Because counts were too low, 15 to 20 rarely observed V segments, including chromosome 9 orphons, were excluded from the earlier analysis of several hundred of the donors. Presence/absence analyses assumed roughly uniform sequencing depth across donors, an assumption that may not hold. Some IMGT-functional V segments, including TRBV6-2 and TRBV6-3, could not be distinguished by the 87-base-pair reads and were therefore excluded. A later genetic analysis reported fewer N-insertions in productive TCRs among donors in an Asian-associated ancestry cluster than the 666-donor mean.

Regarding this clone: Its target antigen remains unknown. Base qualities are not provided; no much larger clone lies one nucleotide away.

The cohort was made up of 666 healthy bone marrow donors. All cohort members were sampled while nominally healthy, although unrecorded immune exposures were likely present. The donor tested CMV seronegative, placing the donor among the approximately 400 seronegative members of the cohort. A peripheral blood sample was collected from each donor, and TCR beta sequencing was performed on peripheral blood mononuclear cells. Genomic DNA was extracted from the blood cell samples with the Qiagen DNeasy Blood Extraction Kit. At the junction V is shortened by 0 bases and J by 4 bases; bases outside the gene matches: 5. The CDR3 numbers 15 residues from cysteine through phenylalanine. This entry keeps only the CDR3 DNA: 45 bases, framed from base 1. Based on the germline V gene (reference sequence), the CDR1 and CDR2 sequences are SGHNT and YYREEE. The method behind the library was the immunoSEQ multiplex PCR assay. For the multiplex PCR, a mixture combining 60 forward primers for TCR Vbeta segments and 13 reverse primers for TCR Jbeta segments was used. Amplification of the CDR3 region of rearranged TCR beta genes was performed with a multiplex PCR assay on genomic DNA. Amplified TCR beta libraries were sequenced as 87-base-pair reads on the Illumina HiSeq System. In the authors' own workflow: In a later analysis, tens of millions of unique TCR beta chains were counted across the 690 or so repertoires, and some 10 million of these chains were shared by at least two donors. Raw reads were error-corrected and collapsed into unique sequences with a nearest-neighbor algorithm that merged closely related sequences to remove PCR and sequencing errors. To assign V, D and J gene segments, CDR3 sequences were aligned to IMGT reference sequences. For a sequence to be retained, a match of at least six nucleotides to both a V gene segment and a J gene segment was required. Rearrangements were classified as productive when the CDR3 lacked stop codons and remained in frame with V and J, and all other rearrangements were classified as non-productive. Following IMGT convention, CDR3 was defined as the stretch from the second conserved V-encoded cysteine up to the conserved J-encoded phenylalanine. The earlier analysis of about 530 of the donors excluded any sequence lacking an unambiguous match to a single V gene segment. In an earlier analysis of more than 500 of the donors, a V segment was called functional when productive rearrangements were above 56.7%, and segregating when the standard deviation between donors exceeded 5%. To diagnose cytomegalovirus status from the catalog of TCR beta chain sequences, a statistical classification framework was built. V and J gene assignment, in a later analysis, came from comparing TCR nucleotide sequences with IMGT/GENE-DB human TR gene sequences. A later analysis assigned CDR3 sequences and most-parsimonious VDJ recombination scenarios with the TCRdist pipeline. In a later analysis, each TCR beta chain was defined by its CDR3 amino acid sequence together with its V-gene family, and reads without a unique V-gene family were excluded. To address suspected cross-contamination and a sequencing artifact, a later analysis removed a few hundred highly shared, low-generation-probability nucleotide sequences. In a later analysis, a clonal expansion index for each public chain was calculated from normalized within-repertoire ranks of inferred template counts. In a later analysis, generation probabilities were computed using a VDJ recombination model fitted to out-of-frame rearrangements, and the results were checked against IGoR. In a later analysis, TCR-TCR, TCR-HLA and TCR-CMV co-occurrence was scored with hypergeometric tests, and a repertoire-size bias correction was applied to TCR pairs. In a later analysis, false discovery rates were estimated by permuting HLA or CMV assignments 20 times. In a later analysis, co-occurring TCRs were grouped using DBSCAN, with TCRdist sequence similarity added in when clustering inside HLA-allele-positive subsets. Co-occurrence clustering excluded repertoires with fewer than 30,000 or more than 120,000 public chains, plus five with anomalous nucleotide sharing. What TCRdb holds here is the immuneACCESS table cut down to in-frame rearrangements. Part of the clones is not present; checked against another copy, under half of the missing clones reflect an unresolved V gene, and the others are unexplained. The V and J calls and the clone size are those of that table, but D and trimming were determined from the DNA. Counted in this sample were around 200,000 clones; around 88% of them appeared once. The leading ten clones occupy approximately 1% of the sample.

The source material was PBMCs. This receptor was taken from a woman between 18 and 30 years old in good health and CMV-seronegative. The rearranged segments are TRBV5-4 and TRBJ2-3; 7 central nucleotides agree with TRBD1. The CDR3 here reads CASSLVVGTADTQYF. In nucleotides, the sequence is TGTGCCAGCAGCTTGGTCGTCGGGACAGCAGATACGCAGTATTTT.